Listed here is a single T cell receptor (beta chain). The target of this receptor is not known. Qualities for individual bases were not recorded, and no much larger clone is one base off. This specimen comes from a study of blood T cell repertoires in COVID-19 (TCRdb year 2020). Looking at the study overall: Collaborator samples came from the United States, Italy and Spain and covered acute and convalescent phases of COVID-19. The prospective study material was composed of cDNA or gDNA derived from T cells, B-cell-depleted T cells, or PBMCs. Subjects who had been exposed to COVID-19, were actively infected with it, or had recovered from it provided the deeply sampled blood TCRbeta repertoires that made up the dataset. The repertoires were released in a freely available public database meant as a resource for research on the immune response to SARS-CoV-2. The samples were drawn from the first 160 participants of the ongoing ImmuneRACE study and from some 1,300 subjects provided by 6 global collaborators. Sample metadata almost always included a de-identified subject ID, COVID-19 status, age in years and sex. HLA class I and class II types, where available, came from metadata supplied by the sample provider rather than from assay-based typing.

The CDR3 contains 13 residues, cysteine and phenylalanine counted. Solely the CDR3 DNA is kept, with 39 bases framed from the first base. Reading the germline V gene gives CDR1 KGHSH and CDR2 LQKENI. V is clipped by 3 bases and J by 1 base, and the sequence between their germline boundaries is 7 bases long. TCRbeta CDR3 regions were amplified from genomic DNA using the immunoSEQ Assay, a bias-controlled multiplex PCR. The original methods were these. The number of nucleated cells in each sample was estimated by amplification of reference gene primers within the assay. To quantify the absolute abundance of each unique TCRbeta CDR3 rearrangement, sequence reads were collapsed and filtered. For each sample, productive Simpson clonality was calculated as the square root of Simpson's diversity index across productive rearrangements. TCRdb took over this immuneACCESS table, retaining in-frame rearrangements with V and J assigned. Such tables are incomplete; in checked studies, under half of the missing clones stem from an unresolved V gene, and the remainder is unexplained. Clonal size and the V and J genes are those of that table, whereas D and trimming came from the DNA. The sample table shows approximately 46,000 clones, and 81% are seen once. Around 24% of the sample goes to the ten largest clones.

In Seattle, one collaborating source enrolled patients while the infection was active and tracked those patients longitudinally over the course of disease. Whole blood was collected in K2EDTA tubes by collaborating institutions according to the institutions' own protocols. For TCRbeta analysis, collaborator samples were shipped as frozen whole blood, as isolated PBMCs, or as DNA extracted from either sample type. The investigation overall reported the following: How much clinical and demographic metadata was included differed by source and by participant, and the metadata was provided uncurated.

Input material: peripheral blood. The TCR originated in an elderly woman with COVID-19, enrolled during active disease. Recombination joined TRBV18 with TRBJ2-7; TRBD1 might be the D gene, on 5 matching bases. The DNA is TGTGCCAGCTCACCGGGGCGTTCCTACGAGCAGTACTTC. It translates as CASSPGRSYEQYF.